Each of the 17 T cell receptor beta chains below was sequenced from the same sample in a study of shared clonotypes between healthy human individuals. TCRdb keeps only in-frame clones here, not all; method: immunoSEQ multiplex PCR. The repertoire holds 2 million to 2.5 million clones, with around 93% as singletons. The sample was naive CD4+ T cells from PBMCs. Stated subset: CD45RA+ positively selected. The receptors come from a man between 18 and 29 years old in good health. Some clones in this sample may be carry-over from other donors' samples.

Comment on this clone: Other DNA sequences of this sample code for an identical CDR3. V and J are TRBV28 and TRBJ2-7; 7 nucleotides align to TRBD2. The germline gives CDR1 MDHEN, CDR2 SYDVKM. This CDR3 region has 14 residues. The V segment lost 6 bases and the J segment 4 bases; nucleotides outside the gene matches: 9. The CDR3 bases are TGTGCCAGCAGCCCCCCCGGACTAGTGTACGAGCAGTACTTC. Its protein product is CASSPPGLVYEQYF.

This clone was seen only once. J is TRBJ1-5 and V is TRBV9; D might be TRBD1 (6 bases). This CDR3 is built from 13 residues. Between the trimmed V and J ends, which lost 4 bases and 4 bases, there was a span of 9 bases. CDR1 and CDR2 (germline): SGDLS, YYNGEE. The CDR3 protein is CASSTQGNQPQHF. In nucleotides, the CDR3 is TGTGCCAGCAGCACACAGGGAAATCAGCCCCAGCATTTT.

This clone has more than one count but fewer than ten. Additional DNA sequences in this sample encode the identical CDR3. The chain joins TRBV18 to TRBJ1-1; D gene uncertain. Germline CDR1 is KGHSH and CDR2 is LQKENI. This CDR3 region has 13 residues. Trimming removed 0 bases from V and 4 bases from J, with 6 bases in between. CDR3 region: CASSPPGSTEAFF. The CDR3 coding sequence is TGTGCCAGCTCACCACCCGGGAGCACTGAAGCTTTCTTT.

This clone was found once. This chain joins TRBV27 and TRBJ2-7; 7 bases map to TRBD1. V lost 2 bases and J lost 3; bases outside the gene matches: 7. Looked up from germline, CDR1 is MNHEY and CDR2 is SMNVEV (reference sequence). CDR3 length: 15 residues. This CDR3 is CASSLKGQVIYEQYF. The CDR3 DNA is TGTGCCAGCAGTTTAAAAGGACAGGTCATCTACGAGCAGTACTTC.

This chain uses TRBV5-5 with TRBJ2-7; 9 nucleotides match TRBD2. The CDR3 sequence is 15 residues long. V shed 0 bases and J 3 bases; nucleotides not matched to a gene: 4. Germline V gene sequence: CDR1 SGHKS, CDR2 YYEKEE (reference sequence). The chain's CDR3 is CASSLVSGRDYEQYF. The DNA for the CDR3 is TGTGCCAGCAGCTTGGTTAGCGGGAGAGACTACGAGCAGTACTTC.

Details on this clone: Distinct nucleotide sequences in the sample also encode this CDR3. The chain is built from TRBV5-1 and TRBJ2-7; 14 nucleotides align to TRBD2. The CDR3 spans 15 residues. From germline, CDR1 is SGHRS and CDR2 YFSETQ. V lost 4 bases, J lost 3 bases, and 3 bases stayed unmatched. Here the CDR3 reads CASSLGTSGSYEQYF. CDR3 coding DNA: TGCGCCAGCAGCCTCGGGACTAGCGGGAGCTACGAGCAGTACTTC. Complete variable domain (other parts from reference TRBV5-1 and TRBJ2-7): KAGVTQTPRYLIKTRGQQVTLSCSPISGHRSVSWYQQTPGQGLQFLFEYFSETQRNKGNFPGRFSGRQFSNSRSEMNVSTLELGDSALYLCASSLGTSGSYEQYFGPGTRLTVT.

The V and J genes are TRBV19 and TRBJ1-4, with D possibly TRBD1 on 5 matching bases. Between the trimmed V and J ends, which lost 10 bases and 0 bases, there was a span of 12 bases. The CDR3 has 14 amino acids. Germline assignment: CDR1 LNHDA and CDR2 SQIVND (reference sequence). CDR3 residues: CATQGTATNEKLFF. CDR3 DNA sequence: TGTGCCACCCAAGGGACGGCAACTAATGAAAAACTGTTTTTT. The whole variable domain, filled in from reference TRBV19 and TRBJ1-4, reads DGGITQSPKYLFRKEGQNVTLSCEQNLNHDAMYWYRQDPGQGLRLIYYSQIVNDFQKGDIAEGYSVSREKKESFPLTVTSAQKNPTAFYLCATQGTATNEKLFFGSGTQLSVL.

CDR3 sequence reads: CASSLQRGYNEQFF. Written as DNA, the CDR3 is TGTGCCAGCAGCTTACAGCGGGGATACAATGAGCAGTTCTTC. The genes are TRBV11-2 and TRBJ2-1; 7 nucleotides align to TRBD2. With 2 bases clipped from V and 4 bases from J, the junction kept 2 bases outside the gene matches. CDR3 length: 14 residues. Germline V gene sequence: CDR1 SGHAT, CDR2 FQNNGV.

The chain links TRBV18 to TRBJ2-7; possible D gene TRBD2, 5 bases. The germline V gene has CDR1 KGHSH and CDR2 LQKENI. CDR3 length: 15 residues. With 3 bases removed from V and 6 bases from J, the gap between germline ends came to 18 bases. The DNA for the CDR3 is TGTGCCAGCTCACCCCGAGGTATGGGTGCGGGCGAGCAGTACTTC. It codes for CASSPRGMGAGEQYF.

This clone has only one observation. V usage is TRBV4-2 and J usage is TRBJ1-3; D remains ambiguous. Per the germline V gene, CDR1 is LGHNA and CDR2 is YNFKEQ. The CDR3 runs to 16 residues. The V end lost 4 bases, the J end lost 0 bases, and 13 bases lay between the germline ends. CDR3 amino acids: CASSPLDAVSGNTIYF. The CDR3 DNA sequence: TGTGCCAGCAGCCCCCTGGACGCTGTCTCTGGAAACACCATATATTTT.

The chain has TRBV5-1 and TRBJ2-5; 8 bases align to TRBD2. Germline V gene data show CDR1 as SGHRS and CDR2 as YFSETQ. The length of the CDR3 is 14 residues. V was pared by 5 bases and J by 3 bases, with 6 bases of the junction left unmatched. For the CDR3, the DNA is TGCGCCAGCAGGGAAGGGACTAGAGAAGAGACCCAGTACTTC. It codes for CASREGTREETQYF.

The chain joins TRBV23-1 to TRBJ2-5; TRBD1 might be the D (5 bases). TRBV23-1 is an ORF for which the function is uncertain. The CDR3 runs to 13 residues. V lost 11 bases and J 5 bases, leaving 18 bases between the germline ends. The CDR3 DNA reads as TGCGCCGGAAGGACGGACATCGGGGAGACCCAGTACTTC. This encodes CAGRTDIGETQYF.

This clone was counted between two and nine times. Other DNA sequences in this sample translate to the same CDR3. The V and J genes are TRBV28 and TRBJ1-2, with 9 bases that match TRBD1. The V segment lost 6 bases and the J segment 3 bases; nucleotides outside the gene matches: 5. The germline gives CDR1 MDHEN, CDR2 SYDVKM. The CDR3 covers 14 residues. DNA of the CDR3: TGTGCCAGCAGCAACAGGGGGCGCGACTATGGCTACACCTTC. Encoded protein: CASSNRGRDYGYTF.

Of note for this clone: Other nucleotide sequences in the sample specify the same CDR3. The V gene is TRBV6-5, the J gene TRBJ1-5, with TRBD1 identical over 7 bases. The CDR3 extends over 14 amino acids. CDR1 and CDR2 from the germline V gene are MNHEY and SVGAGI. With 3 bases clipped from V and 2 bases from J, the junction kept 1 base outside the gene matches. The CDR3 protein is CASSYGTGNQPQHF. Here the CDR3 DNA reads TGTGCCAGCAGTTATGGGACAGGCAATCAGCCCCAGCATTTT.

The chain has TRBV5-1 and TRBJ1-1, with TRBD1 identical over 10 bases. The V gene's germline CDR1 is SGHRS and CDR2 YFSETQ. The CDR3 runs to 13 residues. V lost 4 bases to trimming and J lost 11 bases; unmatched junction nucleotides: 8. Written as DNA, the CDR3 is TGCGCCAGCAGCGTCGGACAGGGGGGACGGGCTTTCTTT. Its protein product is CASSVGQGGRAFF.

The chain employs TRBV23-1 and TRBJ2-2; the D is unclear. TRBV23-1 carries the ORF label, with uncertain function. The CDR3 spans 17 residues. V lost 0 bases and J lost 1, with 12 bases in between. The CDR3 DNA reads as TGCGCCAGCAGTCAATCGCAGCAGACCCAGAACACCGGGGAGCTGTTTTTT. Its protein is CASSQSQQTQNTGELFF.

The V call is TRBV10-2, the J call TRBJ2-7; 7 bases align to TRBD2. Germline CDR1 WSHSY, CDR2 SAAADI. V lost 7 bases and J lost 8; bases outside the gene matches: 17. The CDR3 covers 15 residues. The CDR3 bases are TGCGCCAGCAAAGAAGGGGCTAGCGGACCGCTAAAGCAGTACTTC. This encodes CASKEGASGPLKQYF.